This T cell receptor beta chain was recovered during a study of blood T cells in healthy people across ages (dated by TCRdb to between 2014 and 2017). The study in broad terms: In model experiments, template switching captured about one uniquely barcoded TCR beta cDNA molecule for every two T cells. Four age groups were formed from the donors: young (average about 17 years), middle-aged (approximately 40), aged (more than 55) and long-lived (around 80). Two additional independent replicas of 1 million unique cDNA reads from the same blood draw were analyzed for two donors (one aged 18 to 30 and one aged 80 or older). To avoid experimental bias, donors of different ages were distributed randomly across sequencing lanes. To track age-related changes in TCR beta repertoire diversity, the study relied on deep sequencing normalized with unique cDNA molecular identifiers. The paper's findings and limits, for the study overall: There was a strong correlation between observed TCR beta diversity and the percentage of naive T cells measured by flow cytometry. Estimates of total diversity based on one million sequenced T cells were regarded as lower bounds and as underestimates. The long-lived group showed more naive CD4+ T cells, fewer expanded clones and increased TCR diversity than the aged group, suggesting age selection. Because the CMV infection status of the donors was unknown, age-related changes in expanded clonotypes may potentially have been confounded. Observed TCR beta diversity per million T cells fell roughly linearly with age, and a significant reduction was already apparent by age roughly 40. Bulk unsorted PBMC profiling prevented conclusive comparison of naive and antigen-experienced compartments.

The germline V gene (reference sequence) specifies DFQATT as CDR1 and SNEGSKA as CDR2. The CDR3 starts with the cysteine, ends with the phenylalanine, and has 16 residues. Of all the DNA, just the CDR3 is kept, 48 bases in frame from base 1. Trimming costs V 1 base and J 0 bases, and their ends lie 16 bases apart. The donors were roughly 40 Caucasian individuals from Russia, aged 6 to 90 years, who were systemically healthy. Around 9.8 milliliters of peripheral blood were collected from each donor into EDTA-treated Vacutainer tubes. PBMCs were isolated by Ficoll-Paque density-gradient centrifugation, with at least 7 million obtained per sample. Total RNA was extracted from PBMCs with Trizol reagent, with at least 5 micrograms obtained per sample. The percentages of naive CD45RAhigh/CD27high T cells were determined by flow cytometry on a PBMC aliquot from every donor. Libraries were made using 5' RACE. The instrument was an Illumina HiSeq 2500. A second PCR of roughly 6 to 11 cycles was run with a J-beta primer mix and a sample-barcoded 5' primer. Each TCR beta cDNA molecule received a unique molecular identifier from a template-switch 5' adaptor carrying 12 random nucleotides. Each sample yielded at least 2.5 million CDR3-containing paired-end reads. All of the RNA was converted into first-strand cDNA using the Mint cDNA synthesis kit, with a TRBC-specific oligonucleotide serving as the primer. Following uracil-DNA glycosylase treatment, all cDNA underwent a first 18-cycle PCR with the universal primers M1SS and BC2_uni_R. The study's processing was this. For normalization, 1 million high-quality reads, each with a distinct molecular identifier, were randomly selected from each sample. Instead of being binned into consensus sequences, reads that shared molecular identifiers were thrown out. MiTCR, run with a Q25 quality threshold and the strictest error-elimination algorithm, handled CDR3 identification, clonotype clustering and error correction. A nonparametric unseen species model using Euler transformation provided a lower-bound estimate of total TCR beta diversity. In-frame beta chains were kept once TCRdb had trimmed the public reads at Q25 with fastp and called clones with MiXCR. CDR3 protein sequences are deduplicated, and each keeps its most common genes and DNA. The V and J calls here are based on TCRdb, not the publication. This sample comprises 800,000 to 950,000 distinct CDR3 sequences, roughly 52% of them detected only once. The ten largest clonotypes hold around 15% of the sample.

With respect to this clonotype: The clone's antigen remains unknown. No clone much larger than this one lies a single base away; base qualities are absent.

The receptor was derived from a man aged 25 to 40 in good health. The specimen sequenced was blood. The chain is made from TRBV20-1 and TRBJ2-7; the D gene cannot be resolved beyond TRBD1 or TRBD2, each matching 6 bases. The CDR3 region has the sequence CSARGRKGGSSYEQYF. The DNA reads as follows: TGCAGTGCTAGAGGGAGAAAGGGGGGTAGCTCCTACGAGCAGTACTTC.